The rows below give T cell receptor beta chains drawn from one sample of a study of blood T cell repertoires in COVID-19. Profiling relied on immunoSEQ multiplex PCR, and the TCRdb table lists in-frame clones only, not all of them. The sample has around 250,000 clones; around 83% are singletons. Source material: peripheral blood. The receptors were gathered from a man aged 25 to 45 who had recovered from COVID-19. Each CDR3 is given with its conserved first and last residue. Fields, in order: clone size, D gene, V gene, J gene, CDR3 protein, CDR3 DNA. D genes are given only for firm matches. Some rows mark clone size as missing; the rest say once, few, many or name a class of expanded clone.

>.|.|TRBV7-9|TRBJ1-6
CASSLEVGGDSPLHF
TGTGCCAGCAGCTTAGAGGTTGGGGGGGATTCACCCCTCCACTTT
>.|TRBD1|TRBV6-5|TRBJ2-3
CASSSTGGSVDTQYF
TGTGCCAGCAGTTCCACAGGGGGTTCTGTAGATACGCAGTATTTT
>.|TRBD1|TRBV6-4|TRBJ1-2
CASRAGTGNGGYTF
TGTGCCAGCAGAGCCGGGACAGGGAATGGTGGCTACACCTTC
>.|.|TRBV5-1|TRBJ1-3
CASSRGFSGNTIYF
TGCGCCAGCAGCCGGGGGTTCTCTGGAAACACCATATATTTT
>.|TRBD1|TRBV2|TRBJ1-5
CASRLGTVNQPQHF
TGTGCCAGCAGACTTGGGACAGTTAATCAGCCCCAGCATTTT
>.|TRBD2|TRBV24-1|TRBJ2-1
CATSDTGLVDRYNEQFF
TGTGCCACCAGTGATACCGGACTAGTCGACCGATACAATGAGCAGTTCTTC
>.|.|TRBV6-1|TRBJ2-7
CASSEGTLSYEQYF
TGTGCCAGCAGTGAAGGGACACTCTCCTACGAGCAGTACTTC
>.|.|TRBV12-5|TRBJ1-1
CASGLSTDEAFF
TGTGCTAGTGGTTTGTCAACAGATGAAGCTTTCTTT
>.|TRBD1|TRBV5-1|TRBJ1-3
CASRIQGPGNTIYF
TGCGCCAGCAGAATACAGGGGCCTGGAAACACCATATATTTT
>.|TRBD2|TRBV5-5|TRBJ2-3
CASSLEGREDTQYF
TGTGCCAGCAGCTTGGAAGGGAGGGAAGATACGCAGTATTTT
>few|TRBD1|TRBV6-5|TRBJ2-7
CASSYTGQGAYEQYF
TGTGCCAGCAGTTACACGGGACAGGGGGCCTACGAGCAGTACTTC
>.|.|TRBV5-1|TRBJ2-3
CASSLEAGHASTDTQYF
TGCGCCAGCAGCTTGGAAGCAGGCCATGCTAGCACAGATACGCAGTATTTT
>once|TRBD2|TRBV11-2|TRBJ2-3
CASSSQTSGGADTQYF
TGTGCCAGCAGCTCACAGACTAGCGGGGGGGCAGATACGCAGTATTTT
>.|.|TRBV4-1|TRBJ1-3
CASSQEGGRTGNTIYF
TGCGCCAGCAGCCAAGAAGGAGGGCGGACTGGAAACACCATATATTTT
>.|.|TRBV29-1|TRBJ1-1
CSAGMGPEAFF
TGCAGCGCTGGGATGGGGCCTGAAGCTTTCTTT
>.|.|TRBV10-2|TRBJ2-5
CASSEVGGETQYF
TGCGCCAGCAGTGAAGTTGGGGGGGAGACCCAGTACTTC
>.|.|TRBV24-1|TRBJ1-1
CATREGPGTEAFF
TGTGCCACCAGGGAGGGTCCGGGAACTGAAGCTTTCTTT
>.|.|TRBV18|TRBJ2-5
CASSPSSGQETQYF
TGTGCCAGCTCACCAAGTTCGGGCCAAGAGACCCAGTACTTC
>once|.|TRBV6-5|TRBJ1-6
CASRLGEDYNSPLHF
TGTGCCAGCAGGCTCGGCGAGGACTATAATTCACCCCTCCACTTT
>few|.|TRBV2|TRBJ2-5
CASTLAGADETQYF
TGTGCCAGCACCCTCGCGGGGGCCGATGAGACCCAGTACTTC
>.|TRBD1|TRBV12-5|TRBJ1-1
CASGSGQGIMNTEAFF
TGTGCTAGTGGTTCGGGACAGGGGATAATGAACACTGAAGCTTTCTTT
>few|TRBD2|TRBV7-2|TRBJ2-5
CASSLVGGRETQYF
TGTGCCAGCAGCTTAGTGGGCGGGAGAGAGACCCAGTACTTC
>.|TRBD1|TRBV7-3|TRBJ2-2
CASSLFGDRGGTGELFF
TGTGCCAGCAGCTTATTTGGGGACAGGGGCGGCACCGGGGAGCTGTTTTTT
>.|.|TRBV11-2|TRBJ1-5
CASSLDTGSNQPQHF
TGTGCCAGCAGCTTAGATACCGGTAGCAATCAGCCCCAGCATTTT
>.|TRBD1|TRBV29-1|TRBJ1-1
CSVVRTGETEAFF
TGCAGCGTTGTTCGGACAGGGGAAACTGAAGCTTTCTTT
>few|.|TRBV28|TRBJ1-4
CASSFSPTNEKLFF
TGTGCCAGCAGTTTTTCTCCAACTAATGAAAAACTGTTTTTT
>.|.|TRBV18|TRBJ1-1
CASSPSRLDTEAFF
TGTGCCAGCTCACCAAGTCGGTTGGACACTGAAGCTTTCTTT